Listed below are T cell receptor beta chains from one sample, sequenced in a study of post-analysis software for immune sequencing data. TCRdb re-analysed the PCR reads in MiXCR, keeping a single row per CDR3 protein. Of hundreds of thousands of distinct CDR3 sequences in the sample, 59% are singletons; the top ten hold 10% to 12%. The source material was blood. The receptor set was obtained from a girl aged 2 to 10 with multiple sclerosis. Both conserved end residues are part of each CDR3. D genes are given only for firm matches. Clone size, where shown, is once, few, many, or a class for clones that have expanded.

d_call	clone_size	v_call	j_call	cdr3_nt	cdr3_aa
.	few	TRBV29-1	TRBJ2-7	TGCAGCGTTCGGGAGATGGACACGCCCTACGAGCAGTACTTC	CSVREMDTPYEQYF
TRBD2	.	TRBV7-8	TRBJ2-5	TGTGCCAGCAGCCCGCGGGGGGCCGAAGAGACCCAGTACTTC	CASSPRGAEETQYF
TRBD1	.	TRBV20-1	TRBJ1-2	TGCAGTGCTGAAATTGGGACAGATTATGGCTACACCTTC	CSAEIGTDYGYTF
TRBD1	.	TRBV29-1	TRBJ1-2	TGCAGCGTTGAAGATGCAGGGGGCGGCTATGGCTACACCTTC	CSVEDAGGGYGYTF
TRBD1	.	TRBV5-1	TRBJ1-1	TGCGCCAGCAGCTTACTGACAGGGGGGTCCACTGAAGCTTTCTTT	CASSLLTGGSTEAFF
TRBD1	.	TRBV20-1	TRBJ2-7	TGCAGTGCTAGTTCAGCCGGGACAGGGAGCGACGAGCAGTACTTC	CSASSAGTGSDEQYF
.	.	TRBV15	TRBJ1-2	TGTGCCACCAGCAGAGAGGTCCCCAGGGGAAGCACTGGCTACACCTTC	CATSREVPRGSTGYTF
TRBD1	.	TRBV7-2	TRBJ1-2	TGTGCCTGCAGCCCCCGGACAGGGGGCGCCAACTATGGCTACACCTTC	CACSPRTGGANYGYTF
.	few	TRBV7-9	TRBJ1-4	TGTGCCAGCAGCTTAAGGCAGCCTTATGAAAAACTGTTTTTT	CASSLRQPYEKLFF
.	.	TRBV5-5	TRBJ1-1	TGTGCCAGCAGCTTGGATTCGACAGGTAACACTGAAGCTTTCTTT	CASSLDSTGNTEAFF
.	.	TRBV30	TRBJ2-4	TGTGCCTGTCAACGGACGGCAGCCAAAAACATTCAGTACTTC	CACQRTAAKNIQYF
.	.	TRBV6-5	TRBJ2-1	TGTGCCAGCAGGACGCCGGATGAGCAGTTCTTC	CASRTPDEQFF
.	few	TRBV4-3	TRBJ2-7	TGCGCCAGCAGCCAAGGGAACAAAACCTACGAGCAGTACTTC	CASSQGNKTYEQYF
TRBD2	many	TRBV5-1	TRBJ2-7	TGTGCCAGCAGCTTGACTAGCGGTACCTACGAGCAGTACTTC	CASSLTSGTYEQYF
TRBD2	.	TRBV12-3/TRBV12-4	TRBJ2-7	TGTGCCATCCGTAAGGAGGGAGGGAATTCCTACGAGCAGTACTTC	CAIRKEGGNSYEQYF
TRBD2	.	TRBV12-3/TRBV12-4	TRBJ2-1	TGTGCCAGCAGTCCTCCCCCCCGCGGGAGCTACAATGAGCAGTTCTTC	CASSPPPRGSYNEQFF
TRBD1	.	TRBV12-3/TRBV12-4	TRBJ1-2	TGTGCCAGCAGTTTAAGGACAGGGGGCGATGTAAACTATGGCTACACCTTC	CASSLRTGGDVNYGYTF
.	.	TRBV9	TRBJ2-1	TGTGCCAGCAGCGTAGCAGTCGAACTTGAGCAGTTCTTC	CASSVAVELEQFF
.	.	TRBV10-2	TRBJ1-6	TGCGCCAGCAGCGCCGCAGTGGGAGTAGAATATTCACCCCTCCACTTT	CASSAAVGVEYSPLHF
.	.	TRBV12-3/TRBV12-4	TRBJ2-3	TGTGCCTCCGCCTTAGGCCCGGGCACAGATACGCAGTATTTT	CASALGPGTDTQYF
TRBD1	.	TRBV7-2	TRBJ2-3	TGTGCCAGCAGCTTAGCGACAGGGGGCATAGATACGCAGTATTTT	CASSLATGGIDTQYF
TRBD1	few	TRBV6-1	TRBJ2-7	TGTGCCAGCAGGGCGAGACAGGGGGCCTACGAGCAGTACTTC	CASRARQGAYEQYF
.	.	TRBV10-3	TRBJ1-2	TGTGCCATCAGTGGGGGGCGCGCCTATGGCTACACCTTC	CAISGGRAYGYTF
TRBD2	.	TRBV20-1	TRBJ2-3	TGCAGTGCTAGGTCGCTAGCGGTTACAGATACGCAGTATTTT	CSARSLAVTDTQYF
.	.	TRBV6-5	TRBJ1-2	TGTGCCAGCAGAGCCCCCCAAACTAACTATAGCTACACCTTC	CASRAPQTNYSYTF
TRBD2	.	TRBV20-1	TRBJ2-1	TGCAGTGCTAGGGAGGTTGCTAGCGGGATAGGGTCAGGTGAGCAGTTCTTC	CSAREVASGIGSGEQFF
.	few	TRBV12-3/TRBV12-4	TRBJ2-7	TGTGCCAGCAAGTTTGCAGGGGACGAGCAGTACTTC	CASKFAGDEQYF
.	few	TRBV6-5	TRBJ2-1	TGTGCCAGCTCAGTGTCTTACATCTACAATGAGCAGTTCTTC	CASSVSYIYNEQFF
.	.	TRBV5-1	TRBJ1-1	TGCGCCAGCAGGCTTGGGGGGGGAGAAGCTTTCTTT	CASRLGGGEAFF
.	few	TRBV9	TRBJ1-1	TGTGCCAGCAGCGTCGACAGCTCGAACACTGAAGCTTTCTTT	CASSVDSSNTEAFF
TRBD1	.	TRBV29-1	TRBJ1-4	TGCAGCGTTGCAGGACAGGTGAATGAAAAACTGTTTTTT	CSVAGQVNEKLFF
.	.	TRBV11-2	TRBJ1-1	TGTGCCAGCAGCTTACAGAGCACTGAAGCTTTCTTT	CASSLQSTEAFF
TRBD1	few	TRBV15	TRBJ2-5	TGTGCCACCAGCTCCCGGACAGGGAACGAGGGGACCCAGTACTTC	CATSSRTGNEGTQYF
TRBD2	few	TRBV29-1	TRBJ2-5	TGCAGCGTTGAGATAGTCGGCGGGAGCCACCAAGAGACCCAGTACTTC	CSVEIVGGSHQETQYF
.	once	TRBV2	TRBJ1-2	TGTGCCAGCCTCCCCCTACCGAGGGGGATATATGGCTACACCTTC	CASLPLPRGIYGYTF
TRBD2	.	TRBV6-2/TRBV6-3	TRBJ2-1	TGTGCCAGCAGCAGACTAGCGGGGCCGTACAATGAGCAGTTCTTC	CASSRLAGPYNEQFF
.	.	TRBV7-9	TRBJ2-3	TGTGCCATTCTCGAGCGGAACACAGATACGCAGTATTTT	CAILERNTDTQYF
.	.	TRBV6-4	TRBJ2-3	TGTGCCAGCAGTGACTCTAGGAGTGGGAGCGGCGCAGATACGCAGTATTTT	CASSDSRSGSGADTQYF
.	once	TRBV2	TRBJ2-5	TGTGCCAGCAGTGCGGACCAGGTAGAAGGGGAGACCCAGTACTTC	CASSADQVEGETQYF
.	.	TRBV6-1	TRBJ1-4	TGTGCCTCCACGCGGAAGTATGGAGATGAAAAACTGTTTTTT	CASTRKYGDEKLFF
.	.	TRBV12-3/TRBV12-4	TRBJ2-7	TGTGCCAGCAGTTTGACGCGGACACCCGAGCAGTACTTC	CASSLTRTPEQYF
.	.	TRBV20-1	TRBJ1-2	TGCAGTGCTAGTTTGGGGACGACAGGACGAATTGGCTACACCTTC	CSASLGTTGRIGYTF
TRBD1	.	TRBV6-2/TRBV6-3	TRBJ2-3	TGTGCCAGCAGTCCCCGACAGGGGGCCTCGGCAGATACGCAGTATTTT	CASSPRQGASADTQYF
TRBD2	.	TRBV10-3	TRBJ2-7	TGTGCCATCAGGGAGGGACTAGCGGGCTACGAGCAGTACTTC	CAIREGLAGYEQYF
.	few	TRBV29-1	TRBJ1-1	TGCAGCGTTGAGCCGCAGAACACTGAAGCTTTCTTT	CSVEPQNTEAFF
TRBD2	.	TRBV15	TRBJ2-1	TGTGCCACCAACGAGAGCGGGAGGCCCTACAATGAGCAGTTCTTC	CATNESGRPYNEQFF
.	.	TRBV2	TRBJ2-3	TGTGCCAAACCGGGTGGCACAGATACGCAGTATTTT	CAKPGGTDTQYF
TRBD2	.	TRBV7-2	TRBJ2-4	TGTGCCAGCAGCCATCGACTAGCGGGGGGGCCGGCCAAAAACATTCAGTACTTC	CASSHRLAGGPAKNIQYF
.	once	TRBV12-3/TRBV12-4	TRBJ1-5	TGTGCCAGCAGTTTGTCGACGGCCTATAGCAATCAGCCCCAGCATTTT	CASSLSTAYSNQPQHF
TRBD2	once	TRBV7-9	TRBJ2-7	TGTGCCAGCAGCATTAGCGGGGCTGCCTACGAGCAGTACTTC	CASSISGAAYEQYF
TRBD2	.	TRBV29-1	TRBJ2-1	TGCAGCGTTGCCGGACTAGCGGGCTCCAACAATGAGCAGTTCTTC	CSVAGLAGSNNEQFF
TRBD1	.	TRBV12-3/TRBV12-4	TRBJ2-3	TGTGCCAGCATTGCGGGACAGGGGTGGCGCACAGATACGCAGTATTTT	CASIAGQGWRTDTQYF
.	.	TRBV7-9	TRBJ1-4	TGTGCCAGCAGCTTAGTCTCTCGGCAGGGCGACGAAAAACTGTTTTTT	CASSLVSRQGDEKLFF
TRBD2	.	TRBV7-9	TRBJ2-1	TGTGCCAGCGGAAATAGCGGGGGCTCCTACAATGAGCAGTTCTTC	CASGNSGGSYNEQFF
.	.	TRBV5-1	TRBJ2-1	TGCGCCAGCAGCTCTCCAGCCAAGGGGAGGACTTCCTACAATGAGCAGTTCTTC	CASSSPAKGRTSYNEQFF